This entry lists 28 T cell receptor beta chains sequenced from one sample in a study of human T cells and chemical hapten exposure. TCRdb re-analysed the RACE reads in MiXCR, keeping a single row per CDR3 protein. The table includes 150,000 to 200,000 distinct CDR3 sequences, more than 12% detected once. Time point meaning: patch test 1, 2 weeks after DPC sensitization. Treatment described: therapeutic diphenylcyclopropenone sensitization with weekly scalp DPC. This specimen consisted of whole blood, obtained in connection with sensitization to the hapten diphenylcyclopropenone (DPC). These receptors came from a woman in her 30s with alopecia areata. Some clones in this sample may be carry-over from other donors' samples.

V usage is TRBV24-1 and J usage is TRBJ1-4; D might be TRBD1 (5 bases). The ends were cut back, 8 bases at V and 0 bases at J, with 18 bases in the middle. There are 17 residues in the CDR3. From germline, CDR1 is KGHDR and CDR2 SFDVKD. The CDR3: CATIDDRKTATNEKLFF. The CDR3 DNA sequence: TGTGCCACCATCGACGACAGAAAGACCGCAACTAATGAAAAACTGTTTTTT.

This clonotype showed up many times. The chain uses TRBV28 and TRBJ2-3, with unresolved D. With 3 bases removed from V and 6 bases from J, the gap between germline ends came to 10 bases. Germline lookup yields CDR1 MDHEN and CDR2 SYDVKM. This CDR3 has 13 amino acids. The CDR3 here is CASSLGSIDTQYF. In nucleotides, the CDR3 is TGTGCCAGCAGTTTGGGTAGCATTGATACGCAGTATTTT.

The chain carries TRBV10-3 and TRBJ2-7; the D is unclear. CDR1 and CDR2 from the germline V gene are ENHRY and SYGVKD. The CDR3 extends over 12 amino acids. V was clipped by 4 bases and J by 2 bases, with 6 bases between them. The CDR3 spells CAISGRTYEQYF. In DNA form, the CDR3 reads TGTGCCATCAGTGGCCGGACCTACGAGCAGTACTTC.

The gene calls are TRBV29-1 and TRBJ1-2, with 7 bases matching TRBD1. CDR1 is SQVTM and CDR2 is ANQGSEA in the germline V gene. The CDR3 totals 11 residues. J gave up 5 bases and V 7 bases, and 4 bases lay outside the gene matches. The CDR3 sequence: CSADRVYGYTF. DNA of the CDR3: TGCAGCGCCGACAGGGTTTATGGCTACACCTTC.

For this clonotype: The germline gene is not matched at one end of the junction; a read error may be the cause. The chain carries TRBV20-1 and TRBJ2-1, with TRBD2 matching 7 bases. The germline V gene encodes CDR1 DFQATT and CDR2 SNEGSKA (reference sequence). This CDR3 has 14 amino acids. This CDR3 is CSARATSSCNEQFF. The DNA of the CDR3 is TGCAGTGCTAGAGCGACTAGCTCCTGCAATGAGCAGTTCTTC.

The chain joins TRBV4-3 to TRBJ2-3; the D gene is possibly TRBD1 (6 bases). There are 13 residues in the CDR3. The germline gives CDR1 LGHNA, CDR2 YSLEER. V was clipped by 1 base and J by 10 bases, with 12 bases between them. The chain's CDR3 is CASSQAQGFAQYF. The CDR3 region has the DNA TGCGCCAGCAGCCAAGCCCAGGGGTTCGCGCAGTATTTT.

V is TRBV29-1 and J is TRBJ1-4; TRBD1 might be the D (5 bases). V shed 6 bases and J shed 5 bases, with 13 bases lying between them. Germline CDR1 and CDR2: SQVTM and ANQGSEA. The CDR3 has 13 amino acids. CDR3 region: CSVQGASNEKLFF. The CDR3 bases are TGCAGCGTCCAGGGAGCCTCAAATGAAAAACTGTTTTTT. Variable domain in full (rest from reference TRBV29-1 and TRBJ1-4): SAVISQKPSRDICQRGTSLTIQCQVDSQVTMMFWYRQQPGQSLTLIATANQGSEATYESGFVIDKFPISRPNLTFSTLTVSNMSPEDSSIYLCSVQGASNEKLFFGSGTQLSVL.

Only a few counts were recorded for this clonotype. This chain joins TRBV4-2 and TRBJ2-5; 8 bases match TRBD2. The CDR3 contains 16 residues. Trimming cost V 3 bases and J 0 bases; bases outside gene matches: 6. From germline, CDR1 is LGHNA and CDR2 YNFKEQ. CDR3 residues: CASSHPTSGDQETQYF. CDR3 sequence (DNA): TGTGCCAGCAGCCATCCTACTAGCGGAGACCAAGAGACCCAGTACTTC.

This clonotype came up many times. The chain employs TRBV18 and TRBJ1-1, with D unresolved. Trimming removed 0 bases from V and 7 bases from J, with 6 bases in between. There are 12 residues in the CDR3. Per the germline V gene, CDR1 is KGHSH and CDR2 is LQKENI. CDR3 in amino acids: CASSPPNGEAFF. In DNA form, the CDR3 reads TGTGCCAGCTCACCACCCAACGGTGAAGCTTTCTTT.

V and J are TRBV30 and TRBJ1-6; D uncertain. Trimming pared 4 bases from V and 0 bases from J, leaving 13 bases between. The CDR3 sequence is 16 residues long. Germline CDR1 reads GTSNPN; CDR2 reads SVGIG (reference sequence). This CDR3 reads CAWTRGIGSYNSPLHF. CDR3 bases: TGTGCCTGGACCCGAGGCATAGGCTCCTATAATTCACCCCTCCACTTT.

V gene TRBV19 combines with J gene TRBJ1-5; D ambiguous. The CDR3 runs 9 residues. Germline V gene lookup returns CDR1 LNHDA and CDR2 SQIVND (reference sequence). Trimming removed 10 bases at V and 8 bases at J, with 6 bases between. CDR3 region: CAKLKPQHF. Here the CDR3 DNA reads TGTGCCAAACTAAAGCCCCAGCATTTT.

The chain links TRBV20-1 to TRBJ2-7; 8 nucleotides match TRBD2. Germline V gene data show CDR1 as DFQATT and CDR2 as SNEGSKA (reference sequence). This CDR3 is built from 13 residues. The V segment lost 4 bases and the J segment 2 bases; nucleotides outside the gene matches: 4. The DNA for the CDR3 is TGCAGTGCTAACGGACTAGCCGCCTACGAGCAGTACTTC. Encoded protein: CSANGLAAYEQYF.

This chain uses TRBV19 with TRBJ2-7; D possibly corresponds to TRBD1 (5 bases). Per the germline V gene, CDR1 is LNHDA and CDR2 is SQIVND (reference sequence). CDR3 length equals 14 residues. Trimming removed 8 bases at V and 5 bases at J, with 19 bases between. This chain's CDR3 is CASAKRWPRDEQYF. CDR3 DNA sequence: TGTGCCAGTGCGAAACGGTGGCCCAGGGACGAGCAGTACTTC.

This clonotype was observed at least ten times. The chain combines TRBV18 with TRBJ1-5; D is unresolved. The CDR3 spans 12 residues. Trimming left V 8 bases short and J 5 bases short, with 10 bases between. Germline loops: CDR1 KGHSH, CDR2 LQKENI. The CDR3 bases are TGTGCCAGCCGAGGAGAGCATCAGCCCCAGCATTTT. This encodes CASRGEHQPQHF.

This clonotype has more than one count but fewer than ten. The chain combines TRBV12-3 or TRBV12-4 with TRBJ1-1; D is unresolved. CDR3 length: 14 residues. Trimming removed 1 base at V and 7 bases at J, with 13 bases between. CDR3 protein: CASSLGQELVEAFF. The DNA of the CDR3 is TGTGCCAGCAGTTTAGGGCAGGAGCTGGTTGAAGCTTTCTTT.

The CDR3 protein is CSGLAGVEQYF. The CDR3 DNA follows: TGCAGTGGGCTAGCGGGGGTTGAGCAGTACTTC. The chain is built from TRBV20-1 and TRBJ2-7; 10 bases match TRBD2. This CDR3 is built from 11 residues. Germline assignment: CDR1 DFQATT and CDR2 SNEGSKA (reference sequence). Trimming took 7 bases from V and 7 from J; bases not matched to a gene: 4.

The chain is built from TRBV7-6 and TRBJ2-1; 8 bases fit TRBD2. J lost 0 bases, V lost 2 bases, and 6 bases had no gene match. CDR3 length: 17 residues. The germline V gene encodes CDR1 SGHVS and CDR2 FNYEAQ. CDR3 region: CASSLSPSGFSYNEQFF. The DNA for the CDR3 is TGTGCCAGCAGCTTAAGTCCTAGCGGGTTCTCCTACAATGAGCAGTTCTTC.

CDR3 region: CASSAGTAGGELFF. CDR3 coding DNA: TGTGCCAGCAGCGCAGGGACAGCGGGCGGGGAGCTGTTTTTT. This chain joins TRBV9 and TRBJ2-2; a possible D gene is TRBD1 (7 bases). Per the germline V gene, CDR1 is SGDLS and CDR2 is YYNGEE. CDR3 size: 14 residues. Trimming cost V 3 bases and J 7 bases, with 13 bases left between them.

The genes are TRBV27 and TRBJ2-6; D is ambiguous. The germline gives CDR1 MNHEY, CDR2 SMNVEV (reference sequence). This CDR3 has 16 amino acids. V was clipped by 7 bases and J by 2 bases, with 15 bases between them. This CDR3 is CASTRARNPGANVLTF. CDR3 nucleotide sequence: TGTGCCAGCACCCGAGCCAGGAACCCTGGGGCCAACGTCCTGACTTTC.

V gene TRBV5-1 combines with J gene TRBJ2-1; 13 positions match TRBD2. The germline V gene encodes CDR1 SGHRS and CDR2 YFSETQ. V lost 4 bases, J lost 0 bases, and 7 bases stayed unmatched. This CDR3 comprises 18 residues. In DNA form, the CDR3 reads TGCGCCAGCAGCCTTGGACTAGCGGGGGCCTCCTCCTACAATGAGCAGTTCTTC. This gives the protein CASSLGLAGASSYNEQFF. The complete variable domain, with remaining parts taken from reference TRBV5-1 and TRBJ2-1, reads KAGVTQTPRYLIKTRGQQVTLSCSPISGHRSVSWYQQTPGQGLQFLFEYFSETQRNKGNFPGRFSGRQFSNSRSEMNVSTLELGDSALYLCASSLGLAGASSYNEQFFGPGTRLTVL.

Only a few counts were recorded for this clonotype. V and J are TRBV19 and TRBJ2-2; 10 nucleotides match TRBD1. This CDR3 region has 16 residues. In germline, CDR1 is LNHDA, CDR2 SQIVND (reference sequence). Trimming at V came to 6 bases and at J to 4 bases, leaving 8 bases not matched to a gene. CDR3 DNA sequence: TGTGCCAGTAGGTCGGTAGGACAGGGGGTCACCGGGGAGCTGTTTTTT. It encodes CASRSVGQGVTGELFF.

Only a few counts were recorded for this clonotype. This chain joins TRBV19 and TRBJ2-7; TRBD1 agrees at 8 bases. The germline V gene encodes CDR1 LNHDA and CDR2 SQIVND (reference sequence). This CDR3 is 15 amino acids long. The J segment lost 4 bases and the V segment lost 7 bases, leaving 12 bases of the junction unmatched. The CDR3 coding sequence is TGTGCCAGTACTACTTCGAGGCAGGGGGCTTACGAGCAGTACTTC. Translation: CASTTSRQGAYEQYF.

The chain couples TRBV28 to TRBJ1-2; TRBD1 matches 7 bases. J lost 8 bases, V lost 10 bases, and 13 bases had no gene match. The CDR3 loop spans 13 amino acids. The germline V gene encodes CDR1 MDHEN and CDR2 SYDVKM. The CDR3 nucleotides read TGTGCCACTTATCAACAGGGGAAAAGGGGCTACACCTTC. This translates into CATYQQGKRGYTF.

The rearrangement uses TRBV24-1 and TRBJ2-7; D is perhaps TRBD1 (5 bases). This CDR3 is 13 amino acids long. V was shortened by 3 bases and J by 3 bases, with 8 bases between the two germline ends. CDR1 KGHDR and CDR2 SFDVKD come from the germline V gene. CDR3 DNA: TGTGCCACCAGTGATGGGGCAGACTACGAGCAGTACTTC. Translated, it gives CATSDGADYEQYF.

The sample holds many counts of this clonotype. V gene TRBV29-1 combines with J gene TRBJ2-3; D possibly corresponds to TRBD2 (5 bases). Trimming took 4 bases from V and 0 from J, leaving 20 bases between them. Per the germline V gene, CDR1 is SQVTM and CDR2 is ANQGSEA. The CDR3 loop spans 17 amino acids. The CDR3 DNA follows: TGCAGCGTTGGGGGTCAGAGAGGGAATCCTAGCACAGATACGCAGTATTTT. This encodes CSVGGQRGNPSTDTQYF.

This clonotype was seen a few times. The chain recombines TRBV28 with TRBJ1-5, with D hard to call. The CDR3 has 12 residues. CDR1 MDHEN and CDR2 SYDVKM come from the germline V gene. V was pared by 5 bases and J by 6 bases, with 8 bases between. The DNA for the CDR3 is TGTGCCAGCAGTGTTGGGTCTCAGCCCCAGCATTTT. It specifies CASSVGSQPQHF.

This clonotype has a count of ten or more. This chain links TRBV28 with TRBJ1-2; no clear D gene. With 6 bases removed from V and 3 bases from J, the gap between germline ends came to 14 bases. The CDR3 sequence is 14 residues long. The germline CDR1 and CDR2 sequences are MDHEN and SYDVKM. This CDR3 is CASRRGSYDYGYTF. CDR3 sequence (DNA): TGTGCCAGCAGACGGGGAAGCTACGACTATGGCTACACCTTC.

As regards this clonotype: The junction departs from the called germline gene at one end, perhaps through a read error. This chain joins TRBV5-1 and TRBJ2-1; 8 bases are a match to TRBD2. Germline CDR1 reads SGHRS; CDR2 reads YFSETQ. The CDR3 is 15 amino acids. This CDR3 is CASSLVAGNYNEQFF. The CDR3 coding sequence is TGTGCCAGCAGCTTGGTAGCGGGGAATTACAATGAGCAGTTCTTC.